The 21 T cell receptor beta chains presented below share a single source sample, sequenced in a study of blood T cell repertoires in COVID-19. The protocol was immunoSEQ multiplex PCR, while the TCRdb copy is restricted to in-frame clones and leaves out a portion. This table holds about 44,000 clones, over 80% found once. Sequenced material: peripheral blood. The receptors come from a middle-aged woman with acute or convalescent COVID-19.

J is TRBJ2-1 and V is TRBV15; 9 nucleotides align to TRBD1. The junction had 5 bases not matched to a gene; V was cut back by 3 bases and J by 5 bases. The germline V gene encodes CDR1 LNHNV and CDR2 YYDKDF (reference sequence). There are 15 residues in the CDR3. The CDR3 coding sequence is TGTGCCACCAGCAGGGACAGGGGAGCGCACAATGAGCAGTTCTTC. As protein: CATSRDRGAHNEQFF.

V is TRBV24-1 and J is TRBJ2-1; 7 bases are shared with TRBD1. The J segment lost 8 bases and the V segment lost 3 bases, leaving 12 bases of the junction unmatched. The CDR3 spans 16 residues. CDR1 KGHDR and CDR2 SFDVKD come from the germline V gene. The CDR3 reads CATSDPTGQEVDEQFF. The CDR3 coding sequence is TGTGCCACCAGTGATCCGACAGGGCAAGAAGTCGATGAGCAGTTCTTC.

The V and J genes are TRBV23-1 and TRBJ1-2; D is uncertain. TRBV23-1 is an ORF for which the function is uncertain. The CDR3 runs 12 residues. V was pared by 0 bases and J by 6 bases, with 5 bases between. The DNA of the CDR3 is TGCGCCAGCAGTCAATCCCGCGATGGCTACACCTTC. Translation: CASSQSRDGYTF.

V usage is TRBV6-5 and J usage is TRBJ1-2; 7 bases agree with TRBD1. The CDR3 sequence is 14 residues long. Germline V lookup: CDR1 MNHEY, CDR2 SVGAGI. V gave up 6 bases and J gave up 0 bases; unmatched junction bases: 4. This CDR3 is CASRGTVANYGYTF. The CDR3 DNA follows: TGTGCCAGCAGGGGGACAGTTGCTAACTATGGCTACACCTTC.

The rearrangement uses TRBV30 and TRBJ1-1, with 11 positions matching TRBD1. V lost 0 bases to trimming and J lost 2 bases; unmatched junction nucleotides: 5. The germline CDR1 and CDR2 sequences are GTSNPN and SVGIG (reference sequence). The CDR3 is 16 amino acids. CDR3 nucleotides: TGTGCCTGGAGTGTACCCGGGACAGGGGGAAACACTGAAGCTTTCTTT. Translating it yields CAWSVPGTGGNTEAFF.

The genes are TRBV28 and TRBJ2-7; maybe TRBD2 (5 bases). Germline assignment: CDR1 MDHEN and CDR2 SYDVKM. This CDR3 is built from 14 residues. The V end was cut by 7 bases, the J end by 2 bases, with 15 bases between. CDR3 DNA: TGTGCCAGCACGGGAAGGACGAATACCTACGAGCAGTACTTC. Translating it yields CASTGRTNTYEQYF.

V and J are TRBV6-6 and TRBJ2-5; 16 nucleotides match TRBD2. The V gene's germline CDR1 is MNHNY and CDR2 SVGAGI (reference sequence). J was trimmed by 5 bases and V by 6 bases; bases with no gene match: 12. The CDR3 is 18 amino acids. Here the CDR3 DNA reads TGTGCCAGCAGCCGAGGGACTAGCGGGAGGGCCTACCGGGAGACCCAGTACTTC. Protein: CASSRGTSGRAYRETQYF.

The rearrangement uses TRBV12-5 and TRBJ2-5; D perhaps matches TRBD2 (6 bases). Trimming removed 1 base from V and 4 bases from J, with 19 bases in between. This CDR3 region has 17 residues. The V gene's germline CDR1 is LGHNT and CDR2 FRNRAP. The DNA of the CDR3 is TGTGCTAGTGGTTTGGCGAGCGTCTGGATGGGGGGAGAGACCCAGTACTTC. Its translation is CASGLASVWMGGETQYF.

J is TRBJ1-5 and V is TRBV27; D is unclear. Trimming took off 2 bases at V and 4 bases at J, with 6 bases between the two ends. The CDR3 consists of 13 residues. Germline V gives CDR1 MNHEY, CDR2 SMNVEV (reference sequence). In DNA, the CDR3 is TGTGCCAGCAGTTTAGGGCAAAATCAGCCCCAGCATTTT. It codes for CASSLGQNQPQHF.

The chain is built from TRBV9 and TRBJ2-7, with TRBD2 matching 11 bases. The V and J ends lost 3 bases and 5 bases, in that order; junction bases with no gene match: 7. The CDR3 loop spans 15 amino acids. Germline V gene data show CDR1 as SGDLS and CDR2 as YYNGEE. In nucleotides, the CDR3 is TGTGCCAGCAGCGAACGGGGACTAGCGGCAGACGAGCAGTACTTC. The encoded protein is CASSERGLAADEQYF. Looking up the rest from reference TRBV9 and TRBJ2-7 gives the full variable domain: DSGVTQTPKHLITATGQRVTLRCSPRSGDLSVYWYQQSLDQGLQFLIQYYNGEERAKGNILERFSAQQFPDLHSELNLSSLELGDSALYFCASSERGLAADEQYFGPGTRLTVT.

This clone has just a few counts. The chain combines TRBV12-3 or TRBV12-4 with TRBJ1-5; a weak D match, TRBD1 (5 bases). The ends were cut back, 3 bases at V and 7 bases at J, with 10 bases in the middle. This CDR3 has 13 amino acids. Here the CDR3 DNA reads TGTGCCAGCAGTTTGCAGGGAAAACAGCCCCAGCATTTT. Amino acid sequence: CASSLQGKQPQHF.

V gene TRBV6-5 combines with J gene TRBJ1-2; D not resolved. Trimming stripped 6 bases from V and 3 bases from J, with 11 bases between. CDR1 and CDR2 (germline): MNHEY, SVGAGI. The CDR3 loop spans 13 amino acids. This CDR3 is CASRPDGDYGYTF. For the CDR3, the DNA is TGTGCCAGCAGGCCGGATGGAGACTATGGCTACACCTTC.

Only one count was recorded for this clone. The gene calls are TRBV7-2 and TRBJ2-7; TRBD1 matches at 7 bases. V was clipped by 5 bases and J by 3 bases; unmatched bases: 4. The CDR3 length is 13 residues. CDR1 and CDR2 (germline): SGHTA, FQGNSA. Here the CDR3 DNA reads TGTGCCAGCAGCGCCGGGACAGTCTACGAGCAGTACTTC. Amino acid sequence: CASSAGTVYEQYF.

The chain links TRBV24-1 to TRBJ2-7; D remains ambiguous. V lost 5 bases and J 0 bases, leaving 13 bases between the germline ends. Germline V gives CDR1 KGHDR, CDR2 SFDVKD. The CDR3 extends over 15 amino acids. The CDR3 loop reads CATSVGDPSSYEQYF. CDR3 nucleotides: TGTGCCACCAGTGTGGGCGACCCGAGCTCCTACGAGCAGTACTTC.

The rearrangement joins TRBV3-1 (or the pseudogene TRBV3-2) to TRBJ1-4; TRBD1 agrees at 7 bases. The CDR3 totals 14 residues. The trim removed 4 bases at V and 3 bases at J, leaving 2 bases unmatched. CDR1 is LGHDT, CDR2 YNNKEL, per germline (reference sequence). The CDR3 loop reads CASSLTGSNEKLFF. The CDR3 nucleotides are TGTGCCAGCAGCCTGACAGGGTCTAATGAAAAACTGTTTTTT.

This sequence joins TRBV4-3 and TRBJ2-1; TRBD2 matches 8 bases. J gave up 4 bases and V 3 bases, and 8 bases lay outside the gene matches. CDR1 and CDR2 from the germline V gene are LGHNA and YSLEER. The CDR3 extends over 16 amino acids. The CDR3 DNA is TGCGCCAGCAGCCACCAACTAGCGGACTATTACAATGAGCAGTTCTTC. Amino acids: CASSHQLADYYNEQFF.

The chain links TRBV28 to TRBJ1-5; D may be TRBD1 (6 bases). The CDR3 is 19 amino acids. Trimming pared 5 bases from V and 2 bases from J, leaving 25 bases between. CDR1 MDHEN and CDR2 SYDVKM come from the germline V gene. This chain's CDR3 is CASSRLRQVTSNGNQPQHF. The CDR3 nucleotides read TGTGCCAGCAGTCGCCTAAGACAGGTAACTTCCAACGGCAATCAGCCCCAGCATTTT.

The rearrangement uses TRBV13 and TRBJ2-7; the D gene is possibly TRBD1 (6 bases). The CDR3 has 15 amino acids. Trimming left V 4 bases short and J 5 bases short, with 18 bases between. CDR1 and CDR2 from the germline V gene are PRHDT and FYEKMQ (reference sequence). CDR3: CASSSNRESWDEQYF. CDR3 coding DNA: TGTGCCAGCAGCTCCAACAGGGAGAGTTGGGACGAGCAGTACTTC.

V is TRBV24-1 and J is TRBJ1-2, with D maybe TRBD1 (6 bases). Trimming took off 0 bases at V and 7 bases at J, with 14 bases between the two ends. The germline gives CDR1 KGHDR, CDR2 SFDVKD. This CDR3 has 15 residues. This CDR3 is CATSDLGGRVGGYTF. CDR3 DNA sequence: TGTGCCACCAGTGATTTGGGGGGCAGGGTAGGTGGCTACACCTTC.

This chain connects TRBV19 to TRBJ1-5; 7 bases are shared with TRBD1. Germline CDR1 is LNHDA and CDR2 is SQIVND (reference sequence). The CDR3 is 15 amino acids. J gave up 4 bases and V 2 bases, and 5 bases lay outside the gene matches. The CDR3 sequence is CASSIRQGGNQPQHF. Here the CDR3 DNA reads TGTGCCAGTAGTATACGACAGGGTGGGAATCAGCCCCAGCATTTT. Full variable domain (outside the CDR3, taken from reference TRBV19 and TRBJ1-5): DGGITQSPKYLFRKEGQNVTLSCEQNLNHDAMYWYRQDPGQGLRLIYYSQIVNDFQKGDIAEGYSVSREKKESFPLTVTSAQKNPTAFYLCASSIRQGGNQPQHFGDGTRLSIL.

This clone has only a few counts. The V and J genes are TRBV12-5 and TRBJ1-1; D uncertain. This CDR3 comprises 13 residues. Germline CDR1 LGHNT, CDR2 FRNRAP. V was clipped by 7 bases and J by 0 bases, with 9 bases between them. The CDR3 nucleotides read TGTGCTAGTGCCTCCCACTTGAACACTGAAGCTTTCTTT. It is translated as CASASHLNTEAFF. Drawing the rest from reference TRBV12-5 and TRBJ1-1, the complete variable domain is DARVTQTPRHKVTEMGQEVTMRCQPILGHNTVFWYRQTMMQGLELLAYFRNRAPLDDSGMPKDRFSAEMPDATLATLKIQPSEPRDSAVYFCASASHLNTEAFFGQGTRLTVV.